This T cell receptor (beta chain) was captured by sequencing in a study of OX40 agonist ivuxolimab in advanced cancers. Trimming shortened V by 6 bases and J by 3 bases, and 14 bases separated the two germline ends. CDR1 is MNHEY, CDR2 SMNVEV, per germline (reference sequence). This CDR3 is built from 15 residues. Whole-study results and caveats: Low levels of normalized T-cell clonal expansion also appeared in some nonresponders.

TCRdb keeps only in-frame clones here, not all; method: immunoSEQ multiplex PCR. Of about 94,000 clones in the sample, roughly 84% were seen once. This clone is a singleton in its sample. The antigen is undetermined. V is TRBV27 and J is TRBJ1-4, with D unclear. The material sequenced was CD4+ or CD8+ T cells sorted from blood, taken in a trial of the OX40 agonist ivuxolimab. This TCR came from an adult with an advanced solid tumor such as melanoma, head and neck, liver or kidney cancer. The CDR3 loop reads CASRSVRRANEKLFF. The CDR3 DNA follows: TGTGCCAGCAGATCGGTGCGGAGGGCTAATGAAAAACTGTTTTTT.